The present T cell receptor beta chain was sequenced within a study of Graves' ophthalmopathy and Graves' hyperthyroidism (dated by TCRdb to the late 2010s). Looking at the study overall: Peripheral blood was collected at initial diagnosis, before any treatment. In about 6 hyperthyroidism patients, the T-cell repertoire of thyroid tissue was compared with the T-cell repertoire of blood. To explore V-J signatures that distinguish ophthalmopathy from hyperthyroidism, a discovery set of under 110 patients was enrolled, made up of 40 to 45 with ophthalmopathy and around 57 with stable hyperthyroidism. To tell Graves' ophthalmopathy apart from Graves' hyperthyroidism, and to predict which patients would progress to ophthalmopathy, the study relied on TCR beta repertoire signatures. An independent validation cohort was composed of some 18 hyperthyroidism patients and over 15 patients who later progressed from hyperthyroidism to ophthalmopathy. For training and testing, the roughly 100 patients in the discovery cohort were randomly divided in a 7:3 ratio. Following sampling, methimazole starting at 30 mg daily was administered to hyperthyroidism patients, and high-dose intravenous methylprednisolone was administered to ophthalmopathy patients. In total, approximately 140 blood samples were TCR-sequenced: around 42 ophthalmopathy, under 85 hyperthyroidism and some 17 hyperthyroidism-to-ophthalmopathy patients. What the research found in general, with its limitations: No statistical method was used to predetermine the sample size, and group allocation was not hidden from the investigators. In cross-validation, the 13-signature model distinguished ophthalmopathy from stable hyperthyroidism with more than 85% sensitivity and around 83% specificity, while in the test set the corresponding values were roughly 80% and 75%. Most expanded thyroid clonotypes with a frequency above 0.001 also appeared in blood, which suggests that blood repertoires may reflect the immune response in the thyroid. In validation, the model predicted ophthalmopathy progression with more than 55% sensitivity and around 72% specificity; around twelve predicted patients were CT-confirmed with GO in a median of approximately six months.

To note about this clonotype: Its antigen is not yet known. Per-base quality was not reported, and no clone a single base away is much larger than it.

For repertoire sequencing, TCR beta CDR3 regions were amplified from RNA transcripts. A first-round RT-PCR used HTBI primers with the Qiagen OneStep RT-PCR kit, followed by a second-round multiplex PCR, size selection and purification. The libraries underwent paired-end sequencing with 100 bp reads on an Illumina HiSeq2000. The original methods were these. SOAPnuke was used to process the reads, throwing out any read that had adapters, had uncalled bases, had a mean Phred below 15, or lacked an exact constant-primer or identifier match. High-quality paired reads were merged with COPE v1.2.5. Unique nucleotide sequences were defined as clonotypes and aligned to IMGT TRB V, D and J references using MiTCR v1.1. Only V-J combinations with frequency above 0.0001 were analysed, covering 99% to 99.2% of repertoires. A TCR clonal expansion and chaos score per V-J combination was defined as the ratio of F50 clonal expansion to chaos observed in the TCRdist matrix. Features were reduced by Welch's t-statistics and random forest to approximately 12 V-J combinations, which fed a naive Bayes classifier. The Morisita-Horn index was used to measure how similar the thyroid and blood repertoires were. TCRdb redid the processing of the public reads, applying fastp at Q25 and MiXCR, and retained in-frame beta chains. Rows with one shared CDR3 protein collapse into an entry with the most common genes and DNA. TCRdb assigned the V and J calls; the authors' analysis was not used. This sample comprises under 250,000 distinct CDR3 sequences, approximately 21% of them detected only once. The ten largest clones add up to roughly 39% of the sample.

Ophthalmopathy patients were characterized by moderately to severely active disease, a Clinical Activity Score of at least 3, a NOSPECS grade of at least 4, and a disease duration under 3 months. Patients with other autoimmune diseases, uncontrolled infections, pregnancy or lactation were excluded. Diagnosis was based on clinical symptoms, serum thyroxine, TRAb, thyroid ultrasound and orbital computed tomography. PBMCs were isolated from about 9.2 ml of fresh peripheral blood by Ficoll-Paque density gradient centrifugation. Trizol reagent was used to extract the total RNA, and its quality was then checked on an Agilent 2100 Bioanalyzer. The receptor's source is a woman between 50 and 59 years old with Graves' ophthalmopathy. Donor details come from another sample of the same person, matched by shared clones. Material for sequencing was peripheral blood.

The CDR3 in this case is CASSITGKQPQHF. The nucleotide sequence is given as TGTGCCAGTAGTATTACCGGAAAACAGCCCCAGCATTTT. The rearranged chain carries TRBV19 and TRBJ1-5; the D gene identity is not certain. At the junction V is shortened by 3 bases and J by 7 bases, with 10 bases in between. Including the terminal cysteine and phenylalanine, the CDR3 comprises 13 residues. Just CDR3 DNA is preserved here, 39 bases in frame from base 1. The CDR1 and CDR2 encoded by the germline V gene (reference sequence) are LNHDA and SQIVND.